The 10 T cell receptor beta chains in this list originate from one sample, sequenced in a study of post-analysis software for immune sequencing data. Study-wide results and caveats: In patients, roughly 5 TRBV segments were more frequent than in controls, with TRBV5-6, TRBV5-1 and TRBV20-1 among them.

Built from TCR beta cDNA, the libraries had unique molecular identifiers in them. TCRdb reprocessed the PCR reads with MiXCR, giving one entry per CDR3 protein. The sample lists some 890,000 distinct CDR3 sequences; approximately 57% were seen once. No antigen has been assigned to these receptors. The sample comprised blood. These receptors came from a girl aged 5 to 17 with multiple sclerosis.

This chain links TRBV25-1 with TRBJ2-5; D is possibly TRBD2 (5 bases). V lost 1 base, J lost 11 bases, and 17 bases lay in between. The germline gives CDR1 MGHDK, CDR2 SYGVNS. This CDR3 comprises 14 residues. CDR3 coding DNA: TGTGCCAGCAGTGAATTACGAATAGGTGGGGAGCAGTACTTC. Encoded protein: CASSELRIGGEQYF.

The V and J genes are TRBV4-1 and TRBJ2-6; 8 bases line up with TRBD1. The germline V gene has CDR1 MGHRA and CDR2 YSYEKL. V lost 5 bases, J lost 0 bases, and 6 bases stayed unmatched. This CDR3 spans 17 amino acids. CDR3 coding DNA: TGCGCCAGCAGCGCCGACAGGGGTTACTCTGGGGCCAACGTCCTGACTTTC. It translates to CASSADRGYSGANVLTF.

CDR3 region: CSVSRVVNTEAFF. The CDR3 nucleotides are TGCAGCGTCTCCAGGGTGGTGAACACTGAAGCTTTCTTT. The chain is built from TRBV29-1 and TRBJ1-1; D possibly corresponds to TRBD1 (5 bases). Looked up from germline, CDR1 is SQVTM and CDR2 is ANQGSEA. This CDR3 has 13 residues. Trimming cost V 6 bases and J 0 bases, with 11 bases left between them. The entire variable domain, with the rest obtained from reference TRBV29-1 and TRBJ1-1, is as follows: SAVISQKPSRDICQRGTSLTIQCQVDSQVTMMFWYRQQPGQSLTLIATANQGSEATYESGFVIDKFPISRPNLTFSTLTVSNMSPEDSSIYLCSVSRVVNTEAFFGQGTRLTVV.

The chain couples TRBV5-1 to TRBJ2-1; 10 bases are a match to TRBD1. This CDR3 is 15 amino acids long. V lost 2 bases, J lost 7 bases, and 6 bases stayed unmatched. CDR1 and CDR2 from the germline V gene are SGHRS and YFSETQ. Here the CDR3 DNA reads TGCGCCAGCAGCTTCGGACAGGGGGGGCCTAATGAGCAGTTCTTC. Amino acid sequence: CASSFGQGGPNEQFF.

The genes are TRBV20-1 and TRBJ2-4; D is possibly TRBD1 or TRBD2 (5 bases each). The assigned J gene may be wrong: the sequence end matches TRBJ2-7 better. Germline CDR1 reads DFQATT; CDR2 reads SNEGSKA (reference sequence). The CDR3 runs to 14 residues. This CDR3 reads CSAVRDRGYYEQYF. CDR3 nucleotides: TGCAGTGCAGTCCGGGACCGCGGTTACTACGAGCAGTACTTC.

The CDR3 DNA sequence: TGCGCCAGCAGCTTCGAACAGGGTTTCCCCTCCTACGAGCAGTACTTC. This codes for CASSFEQGFPSYEQYF. This chain joins TRBV5-1 and TRBJ2-7; a weak D match, TRBD1 (6 bases). The CDR3 loop spans 16 amino acids. The V end lost 2 bases, the J end lost 0 bases, and 15 bases lay between the germline ends. CDR1 SGHRS and CDR2 YFSETQ come from the germline V gene.

This clonotype was observed a handful of times. This sequence joins TRBV29-1 and TRBJ2-7; no clear D. With 7 bases removed from V and 2 bases from J, the gap between germline ends came to 9 bases. CDR1 is SQVTM, CDR2 ANQGSEA, per germline. This CDR3 is 11 amino acids long. Here the CDR3 reads CSARGTYEQYF. CDR3 bases: TGCAGCGCCCGCGGAACCTACGAGCAGTACTTC.

The rearrangement uses TRBV12-3 or TRBV12-4 and TRBJ1-5; D remains unclear. V lost 6 bases and J 3 bases, leaving 12 bases between the germline ends. This CDR3 is 14 amino acids long. As DNA, the CDR3 is TGTGCCAGCAGGGTAAAGTATCCCAATCAGCCCCAGCATTTT. Its protein product is CASRVKYPNQPQHF.

The V and J genes are TRBV5-1 and TRBJ1-1, with D perhaps matching TRBD1 (6 bases). From germline, CDR1 is SGHRS and CDR2 YFSETQ. CDR3 length: 13 amino acids. The V gene lost 3 bases and the J gene lost 5 bases, with 11 bases spanning the gap. Written as DNA, the CDR3 is TGCGCCAGCAGCTCTATACAGGGTACTGAAGCTTTCTTT. Translated, it gives CASSSIQGTEAFF.

This clonotype has more than one count but fewer than ten. The rearrangement uses TRBV6-1 and TRBJ2-7; no firm D call. Germline CDR1 and CDR2: MNHNS and SASEGT. Trimming took 7 bases from V and 1 from J, leaving 14 bases between them. The CDR3 has 14 residues. The CDR3 is CASNSLTASYEQYF. The CDR3 nucleotides read TGTGCCAGCAACAGCCTAACCGCGTCCTACGAGCAGTACTTC.